Below, 9 T cell receptor beta chains from the same sample are listed, as sequenced in a study of shared clonotypes between healthy human individuals. The repertoire was sequenced with immunoSEQ multiplex PCR; TCRdb's copy has only in-frame clones and lacks some. The data show under 1,100,000 clones, 75% to 80% seen once. Material: memory CD4+ T cells from PBMCs. Subset denoted: CD45RA-negative fraction. Receptors were obtained from a man between 18 and 35 years old in good health. Some clones in this sample may be carry-over from other donors' samples.

Many counts were recorded for this clone. The gene calls are TRBV27 and TRBJ1-2; 9 bases match TRBD1. The germline gives CDR1 MNHEY, CDR2 SMNVEV (reference sequence). Trimming at V came to 8 bases and at J to 7 bases, leaving 8 bases not matched to a gene. CDR3 length: 13 residues. The CDR3 DNA is TGTGCCAGCGCCAGGACAGGGGTCGGTGGCTACACCTTC. This encodes CASARTGVGGYTF.

This rearrangement joins TRBV25-1 to TRBJ2-3; possibly TRBD2 for D (5 bases). This CDR3 has 14 amino acids. With 2 bases removed from V and 3 bases from J, the gap between germline ends came to 9 bases. From germline, CDR1 is MGHDK and CDR2 SYGVNS. CDR3 region: CASSELGRTDTQYF. DNA for the CDR3: TGTGCCAGCAGTGAACTAGGGAGAACAGATACGCAGTATTTT.

Turning to this clone: The sample carries other DNA sequences with the same CDR3. The chain joins TRBV29-1 to TRBJ1-5; D is possibly TRBD1 (5 bases). From germline, CDR1 is SQVTM and CDR2 ANQGSEA. V was pared by 6 bases and J by 1 base, with 7 bases between. The CDR3 is 12 residues long. The CDR3 nucleotides are TGCAGCGTGTCAGGGAGCAATCAGCCCCAGCATTTT. It yields the protein CSVSGSNQPQHF.

The CDR3 DNA reads as TGTGCCAGCAGTTCCGGGACCCCGGGACCTCAGCCCCAGCATTTT. It translates to CASSSGTPGPQPQHF. V is TRBV28 and J is TRBJ1-5; TRBD1 is a possible D gene (5 bases). Germline V gene sequence: CDR1 MDHEN, CDR2 SYDVKM. V was cut by 4 bases and J by 6 bases, with 16 bases left in between. This CDR3 has 15 amino acids.

This clone showed up just a few times. At one boundary the junction diverges from the germline segment, which might be a read error. This chain links TRBV28 with TRBJ1-5; TRBD1 is a possible D gene (5 bases). Germline CDR1 and CDR2: MDHEN and SYDVKM. This CDR3 region has 15 residues. CDR3: CASSPPPGSTQPQHF. The CDR3 DNA follows: TGTGCCAGCAGTCCCCCCCCAGGGAGCACTCAGCCCCAGCATTTT.

This clone was picked up a small number of times. Other DNA sequences in the same sample also yield this CDR3. The chain recombines TRBV2 with TRBJ2-7, with TRBD1 identical over 7 bases. The CDR3 consists of 12 residues. The V gene's germline CDR1 is SNHLY and CDR2 FYNNEI. J lost 3 bases, V lost 9 bases, and 5 bases had no gene match. CDR3 loop: CASNRDSYEQYF. For the CDR3, the DNA is TGTGCCAGTAACCGGGACAGCTACGAGCAGTACTTC.

This clone was detected only once. Germline and junction disagree at one end, which may indicate a read error. The genes are TRBV5-3 and TRBJ2-2; the D is unclear. TRBV5-3 is an open reading frame, and its role is uncertain. The CDR3 runs to 13 residues. The chain's CDR3 is CASSLVGTGELFF. CDR3 nucleotides: TGTGCCAGCAGCTTGGTGGGAACCGGGGAGCTGTTTTTT.

This chain links TRBV30 with TRBJ1-5, with a weak D call TRBD1 (6 bases). The CDR3 runs 13 residues. Trimming removed 2 bases at V and 4 bases at J, with 9 bases between. The germline gives CDR1 GTSNPN, CDR2 SVGIG (reference sequence). CDR3 amino acids: CAWSIGGNQPQHF. The DNA for the CDR3 is TGTGCCTGGAGTATAGGGGGAAATCAGCCCCAGCATTTT.

Of note for this clone: The likely explanation is a read error, given a far larger clone one base away. Other DNA sequences of this sample code for an identical CDR3. The chain carries TRBV28 and TRBJ2-6; D perhaps matches TRBD1 (6 bases). CDR3 length: 15 amino acids. Trimming pared 6 bases from V and 0 bases from J, leaving 9 bases between. Germline-derived CDR1 and CDR2 are MDHEN and SYDVKM. The CDR3 reads CASSLGGSGANVLTF. For the CDR3, the DNA is TGTGCCAGCAGCTTAGGGGGCTCTGGGGCCAACGTCCTGACTTTC. Supplemented by reference TRBV28 and TRBJ2-6, the full variable domain reads DVKVTQSSRYLVKRTGEKVFLECVQDMDHENMFWYRQDPGLGLRLIYFSYDVKMKEKGDIPEGYSVSREKKERFSLILESASTNQTSMYLCASSLGGSGANVLTFGAGSRLTVL.